This is a list of T cell receptor beta chains from one sample in a study of post-analysis software for immune sequencing data. TCRdb re-derived calls from the PCR reads in MiXCR, one entry per CDR3 protein. The sample records 800,000 to 950,000 distinct CDR3 sequences, around 53% being singletons. The specimen was blood. These receptors were obtained from a girl between 10 and 17 years old with multiple sclerosis. CDR3s include the opening cysteine and the closing phenylalanine or tryptophan. Fields, in order: clone size, J gene, D gene, V gene, CDR3 protein, CDR3 DNA. A D gene is named only where the DNA matches it firmly. Clone size is shown for a subset of rows, as once, few, many or a class of expanded clone.

>-|TRBJ2-7|-|TRBV12-3/TRBV12-4
CASSRPGLANLEQYF
TGTGCCAGCAGTCGACCCGGGCTAGCGAATCTCGAGCAGTACTTC
>few|TRBJ2-1|TRBD1|TRBV11-2
CASSFGTGGAYNEQFF
TGTGCCAGCAGCTTCGGGACAGGGGGCGCTTACAATGAGCAGTTCTTC
>-|TRBJ2-1|TRBD2|TRBV20-1
CSARAGVGDEQFF
TGCAGTGCTAGGGCGGGAGTTGGCGATGAGCAGTTCTTC
>-|TRBJ1-2|-|TRBV14
CASSPQAANYGYTF
TGTGCCAGCAGCCCTCAGGCCGCTAACTATGGCTACACCTTC
>-|TRBJ1-1|-|TRBV25-1
CASRPQNTEAFF
TGTGCCAGCAGACCACAGAACACTGAAGCTTTCTTT
>few|TRBJ1-2|-|TRBV15
CATSPRTGGYTF
TGTGCCACCAGCCCACGGACCGGTGGCTACACCTTC
>-|TRBJ2-7|TRBD2|TRBV20-1
CSARGSIAGGPMMHEQYF
TGCAGTGCTAGAGGGAGTATAGCGGGAGGGCCTATGATGCACGAGCAGTACTTC
>-|TRBJ2-5|-|TRBV12-3/TRBV12-4
CASSLGLAYQETQYF
TGTGCCAGCAGTTTAGGACTCGCGTACCAAGAGACCCAGTACTTC
>-|TRBJ1-1|-|TRBV20-1
CSARGWGVRPEAFF
TGCAGTGCTAGAGGATGGGGGGTCCGGCCTGAAGCTTTCTTT
>few|TRBJ1-1|-|TRBV7-9
CTPWGRGNTEAFF
TGTACCCCTTGGGGCAGGGGGAACACTGAAGCTTTCTTT
>few|TRBJ2-1|TRBD2|TRBV20-1
CSARAVTSGGAFYNEQFF
TGCAGTGCTAGAGCAGTCACTAGCGGGGGGGCTTTCTACAATGAGCAGTTCTTC
>-|TRBJ1-5|-|TRBV12-3/TRBV12-4
CASSFESQPQHF
TGTGCCAGCAGTTTCGAAAGCCAGCCCCAGCATTTT
>-|TRBJ1-2|-|TRBV20-1
CSAREVWGYGYTF
TGCAGTGCTAGAGAAGTTTGGGGGTATGGCTACACCTTC
>-|TRBJ1-2|TRBD1|TRBV12-5
CASGPARTGGYTF
TGTGCTAGTGGTCCAGCCCGGACAGGTGGCTACACCTTC
>once|TRBJ2-7|-|TRBV5-1
CASSPLRGTFSYEQYF
TGCGCCAGCAGCCCGTTGAGGGGGACATTTTCCTACGAGCAGTACTTC
>-|TRBJ2-3|TRBD2|TRBV15
CATRPTSGSPDTQYF
TGTGCCACCAGGCCGACTAGCGGGAGCCCAGATACGCAGTATTTT
>-|TRBJ2-7|TRBD1|TRBV20-1
CSARLRAGGLYEQYF
TGCAGTGCTAGATTAAGGGCAGGGGGCTTGTACGAGCAGTACTTC
>few|TRBJ2-5|TRBD2|TRBV12-3/TRBV12-4
CASSFRGGSQETQYF
TGTGCCAGCAGTTTCCGGGGGGGGAGTCAGGAGACCCAGTACTTC
>-|TRBJ2-7|-|TRBV29-1
CSVERAGPSYEQYF
TGCAGCGTTGAGCGGGCCGGACCTTCCTACGAGCAGTACTTC
>few|TRBJ2-7|-|TRBV20-1
CSARSNLIHEQYF
TGCAGTGCTAGATCAAACTTAATCCACGAGCAGTACTTC
>few|TRBJ2-5|TRBD2|TRBV20-1
CSALIAGVETQYF
TGCAGTGCACTTATAGCGGGAGTAGAGACCCAGTACTTC
>-|TRBJ2-1|TRBD2|TRBV5-1
CASSLMGGSDYNEQFF
TGCGCCAGCAGCTTGATGGGCGGGAGCGACTACAATGAGCAGTTCTTC
>-|TRBJ1-2|-|TRBV5-1
CASSLGIRQAVVNYGYTF
TGCGCCAGCAGCTTGGGAATTCGACAGGCAGTAGTTAACTATGGCTACACCTTC
>few|TRBJ2-1|-|TRBV29-1
CSVEPTVTRAYNEQFF
TGCAGCGTTGAACCCACGGTCACTAGAGCCTACAATGAGCAGTTCTTC
>-|TRBJ2-3|TRBD2|TRBV12-3/TRBV12-4
CASRPAGVSTDTQYF
TGTGCCAGCAGGCCAGCGGGGGTTAGCACAGATACGCAGTATTTT
>-|TRBJ2-3|TRBD2|TRBV24-1
CAPWTSGGASTDTQYF
TGTGCCCCCTGGACTAGCGGGGGGGCGAGCACAGATACGCAGTATTTT
>-|TRBJ1-5|-|TRBV30
CAWSVGFSNQPQHF
TGTGCCTGGAGTGTAGGGTTTAGCAATCAGCCCCAGCATTTT
>-|TRBJ2-5|TRBD2|TRBV13
CASSLGRRLAESQETQYF
TGTGCCAGCAGCTTAGGGCGGAGACTAGCGGAGAGCCAAGAGACCCAGTACTTC